Described below is a single T cell receptor (beta chain) sequence and its context. The antigen remains unidentified. Peripheral blood CD8+ and CD4+ T cells were profiled by TCR beta sequencing. The study used treatment-naive patients who had stable or active relapsing-remitting disease as multiple sclerosis controls. The entry originates in a study of CD8 T cells in Susac syndrome. Overall study findings and caveats: The relatively small number of individuals in the TCR sequencing and HLA analysis was acknowledged by the study.

Germline V CDR1 and CDR2: SGHTA, FQGNSA. After removal of 3 bases from V and 8 bases from J, the junction contained 3 bases not matched to a gene. CDR3 length: 12 residues. The RNA input was roughly 0.45 to 1 ug, and it was reverse transcribed with random hexamers. TCRdb redid the calling of the immunoSEQ multiplex PCR reads with MiXCR, one entry per CDR3 protein. This sample has 120,000 to 150,000 distinct CDR3 sequences, with approximately 95% found just once. The chain couples TRBV7-2 to TRBJ2-5, with TRBD1 matching over 7 bases. The sequence derives from a human donor with multiple sclerosis. The sequencing input was CD4+ T cells from PBMCs. The CDR3 spells CASSFDRETQYF. DNA for the CDR3: TGTGCCAGCAGCTTCGACAGGGAAACCCAGTACTTC.